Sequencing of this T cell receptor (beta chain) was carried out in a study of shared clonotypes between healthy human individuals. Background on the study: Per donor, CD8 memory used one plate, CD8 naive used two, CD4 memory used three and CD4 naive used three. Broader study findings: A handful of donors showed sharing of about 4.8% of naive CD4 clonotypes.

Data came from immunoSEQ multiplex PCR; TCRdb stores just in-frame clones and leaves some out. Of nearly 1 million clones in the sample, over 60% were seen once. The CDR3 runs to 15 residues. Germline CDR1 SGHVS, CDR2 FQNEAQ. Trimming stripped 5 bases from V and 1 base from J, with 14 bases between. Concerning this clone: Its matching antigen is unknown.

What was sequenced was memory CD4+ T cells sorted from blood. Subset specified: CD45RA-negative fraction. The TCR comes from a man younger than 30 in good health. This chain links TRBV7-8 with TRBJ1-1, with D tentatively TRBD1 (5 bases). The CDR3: CASSPRQGRNTEAFF. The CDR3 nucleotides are TGTGCCAGCAGCCCAAGGCAGGGAAGGAACACTGAAGCTTTCTTT.